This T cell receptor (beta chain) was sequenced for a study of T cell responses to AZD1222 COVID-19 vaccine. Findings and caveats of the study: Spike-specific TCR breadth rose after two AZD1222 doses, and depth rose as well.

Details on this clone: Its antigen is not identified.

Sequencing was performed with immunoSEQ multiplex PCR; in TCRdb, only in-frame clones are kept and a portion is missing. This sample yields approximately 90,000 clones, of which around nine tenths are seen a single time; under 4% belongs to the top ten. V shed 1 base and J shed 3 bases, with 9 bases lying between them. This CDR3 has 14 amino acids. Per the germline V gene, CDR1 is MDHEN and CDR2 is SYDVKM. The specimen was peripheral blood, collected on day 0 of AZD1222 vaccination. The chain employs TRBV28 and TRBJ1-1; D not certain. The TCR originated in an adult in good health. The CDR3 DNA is TGTGCCAGCAGTTTATCGCCCCGGGACACTGAAGCTTTCTTT. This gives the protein CASSLSPRDTEAFF.